These T cell receptor beta chains were read from a single sample in a study of T cell responses to AZD1222 COVID-19 vaccine. Only in-frame clones appear in the TCRdb table, and some are missing; sequencing was by immunoSEQ multiplex PCR. The sample yields roughly 45,000 clones, approximately 88% seen once. The specimen was peripheral blood, collected 28 days after the second AZD1222 dose. The receptor source for this set is an adult who received the AZD1222 COVID-19 vaccine. Each CDR3 is given with its conserved first and last residue. D genes are given only for firm matches. Not every row has a clone size; where given, it reads once, few, many or a size class.

d_call,v_call,j_call,clone_size,cdr3_nt,cdr3_aa
TRBD2,TRBV18,TRBJ2-1,.,TGTGCCAGCTCACCTCGTAGCGGGGGGATCTCCTACAATGAGCAGTTCTTC,CASSPRSGGISYNEQFF
.,TRBV19,TRBJ1-2,.,TGTGCCAGTAAAGGGGTAGCTAACTATGGCTACACCTTC,CASKGVANYGYTF
TRBD1,TRBV11-2,TRBJ1-5,few,TGTGCCAGCAGCTTAGGCCCGACAGGGCTTCAGCCCCAGCATTTT,CASSLGPTGLQPQHF
.,TRBV2,TRBJ1-1,few,TGTGCCAGCAGGATGCAGGGGTGGGCTGAAGCTTTCTTT,CASRMQGWAEAFF
.,TRBV19,TRBJ1-5,once,TGTGCCAGTAGTTTCCGGGGGACCGATCAGCCCCAGCATTTT,CASSFRGTDQPQHF
TRBD1,TRBV3-1/TRBV3-2,TRBJ1-5,.,TGTGCCAGCAGCCAGTCCGGGACAGGCCGCAATCAGCCCCAGCATTTT,CASSQSGTGRNQPQHF
TRBD1,TRBV15,TRBJ1-6,.,TGTGCCACCAGCAAGAAGACAGGGGTTAATTCACCCCTCCACTTT,CATSKKTGVNSPLHF
.,TRBV4-1,TRBJ1-2,.,TGCGCCAGCAGCCAAGAACTGGGGGCAATCTATGGCTACACCTTC,CASSQELGAIYGYTF
.,TRBV13,TRBJ1-1,.,TGTGCCAGCAGCTTGGAAGGTGGAAACACTGAAGCTTTCTTT,CASSLEGGNTEAFF
.,TRBV19,TRBJ1-5,.,TGTGCCAGTAGTATAGGGAGGACGGGGTGGAATAGCAATCAGCCCCAGCATTTT,CASSIGRTGWNSNQPQHF
.,TRBV11-3,TRBJ1-3,.,TGTGCCAGCAGCCAGGACAGCCTCTCTGGAAACACCATATATTTT,CASSQDSLSGNTIYF
.,TRBV19,TRBJ1-5,.,TGTGCCAGTAGTATAGATCTGAGGTCCAAAGGCGGGAGCAATCAGCCCCAGCATTTT,CASSIDLRSKGGSNQPQHF
.,TRBV14,TRBJ2-7,.,TGTGCCAGCAGTCCTCTAGGGGCCCTGCAGTACTTC,CASSPLGALQYF
TRBD1,TRBV6-2/TRBV6-3,TRBJ2-7,.,TGTGCCAGCAGTTCCGATAAAACGCCGGGACAGACCTACGAGCAGTACTTC,CASSSDKTPGQTYEQYF
TRBD1,TRBV19,TRBJ2-7,.,TGTGCCAGTAATTCGGGACAGGGGTCCTACGAGCAGTACTTC,CASNSGQGSYEQYF
.,TRBV14,TRBJ2-5,.,TGTGCCAGCAGCCCTCTCCGGGAGACCCAGTACTTC,CASSPLRETQYF
.,TRBV14,TRBJ1-1,.,TGTGCCAGCAGCCAAGTACGGGGATCCACTGAAGCTTTCTTT,CASSQVRGSTEAFF
TRBD1,TRBV10-3,TRBJ1-1,.,TGTGCCATCGCGGTAGGGGGCGCGAACACTGAAGCTTTCTTT,CAIAVGGANTEAFF
.,TRBV11-2,TRBJ1-3,.,TGTGCCAGCAGCCGAAGAACCCCTGGAAACACCATATATTTT,CASSRRTPGNTIYF
TRBD1,TRBV5-6,TRBJ1-2,.,TGTGCCAGCAGCGTGACAGGGGCGAATGGCTACACCTTC,CASSVTGANGYTF
.,TRBV27,TRBJ1-2,.,TGTGCCAGCAGTTTGTCCAGAAACTATGGCTACACCTTC,CASSLSRNYGYTF
.,TRBV19,TRBJ2-1,.,TGTGCCAGTACCCTCGGAGGGGGGACTTTAAATGAGCAGTTCTTC,CASTLGGGTLNEQFF
TRBD1,TRBV7-6,TRBJ1-1,.,TGTGCCAGCAGCTACGGACAGGCCGCAAACACTGAAGCTTTCTTT,CASSYGQAANTEAFF
TRBD2,TRBV7-9,TRBJ2-3,large,TGTGCCAGCAGCCTTAAGACTAGCGGGGGCACAGATACGCAGTATTTT,CASSLKTSGGTDTQYF
.,TRBV9,TRBJ1-3,.,TGTGCCAGCAGCGTAGGGGGTTTCTCTGGAAACACCATATATTTT,CASSVGGFSGNTIYF
.,TRBV19,TRBJ2-7,once,TGTGCCAGTAGTAGGGACAGCGCGGGAGCAGGAGAGCAGTACTTC,CASSRDSAGAGEQYF
.,TRBV6-5,TRBJ1-1,.,TGTGCCAGCCTACGGGCTAATGAAGCTTTCTTT,CASLRANEAFF
.,TRBV19,TRBJ2-7,.,TGTGCCAGTAGTATCGGTACAGACTCCTACGAGCAGTACTTC,CASSIGTDSYEQYF
.,TRBV5-4,TRBJ2-2,.,TGTGCCAGCAGCTTGGTGGCAGCCGGGGAGCTGTTTTTT,CASSLVAAGELFF